This T cell receptor (beta chain) appears in the sequencing data of a study of blood T cell repertoires in COVID-19. Repertoires were generated with immunoSEQ multiplex PCR, while TCRdb's copy carries only in-frame clones and drops some. The sample consists of 120,000 or so clones, around four fifths of them appearing once. Losses at the gene ends were 3 bases for V and 5 bases for J; bases not matched to a gene: 6. The CDR3 is made up of 14 amino acids. Germline V gene lookup returns CDR1 SGHTA and CDR2 FQGNSA. This clone occurred a few times. This TCR came from a human donor in a cohort sampled during active COVID-19. The sample consisted of peripheral blood. This chain uses TRBV7-2 with TRBJ1-1, with 7 bases identical to TRBD1. CDR3 sequence: CASSLTGWGTEAFF. The CDR3 region has the DNA TGTGCCAGCAGCTTGACAGGGTGGGGAACTGAAGCTTTCTTT.